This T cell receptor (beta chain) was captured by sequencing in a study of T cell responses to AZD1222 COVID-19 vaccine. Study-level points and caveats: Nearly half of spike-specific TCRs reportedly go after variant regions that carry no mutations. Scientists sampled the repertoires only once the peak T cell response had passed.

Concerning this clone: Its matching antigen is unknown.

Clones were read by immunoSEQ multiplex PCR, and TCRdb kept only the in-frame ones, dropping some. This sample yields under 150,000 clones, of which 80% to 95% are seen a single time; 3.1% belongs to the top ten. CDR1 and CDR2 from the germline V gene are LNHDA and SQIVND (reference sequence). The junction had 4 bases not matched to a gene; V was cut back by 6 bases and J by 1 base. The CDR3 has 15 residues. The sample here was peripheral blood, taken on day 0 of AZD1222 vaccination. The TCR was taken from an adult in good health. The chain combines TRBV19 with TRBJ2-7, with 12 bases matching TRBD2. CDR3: CASSRLAGVSYEQYF. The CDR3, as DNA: TGTGCCAGTAGCCGACTAGCGGGGGTATCCTACGAGCAGTACTTC.